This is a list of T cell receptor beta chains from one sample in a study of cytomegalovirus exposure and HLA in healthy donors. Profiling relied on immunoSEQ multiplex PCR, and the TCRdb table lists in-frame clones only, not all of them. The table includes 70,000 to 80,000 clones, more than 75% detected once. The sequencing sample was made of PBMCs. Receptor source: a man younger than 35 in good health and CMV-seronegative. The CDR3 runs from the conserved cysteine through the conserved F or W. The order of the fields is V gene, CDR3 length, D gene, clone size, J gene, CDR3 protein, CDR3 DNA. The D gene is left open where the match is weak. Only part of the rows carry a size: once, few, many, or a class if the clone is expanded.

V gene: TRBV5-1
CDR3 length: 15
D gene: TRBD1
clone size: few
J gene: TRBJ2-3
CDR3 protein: CASSLQGAGTDTQYF
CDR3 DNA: TGCGCCAGCAGCTTGCAGGGGGCCGGCACAGATACGCAGTATTTT

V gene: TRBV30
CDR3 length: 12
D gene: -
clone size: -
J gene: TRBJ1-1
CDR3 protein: CAWSVGDTEAFF
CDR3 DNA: TGTGCCTGGAGTGTAGGGGACACTGAAGCTTTCTTT

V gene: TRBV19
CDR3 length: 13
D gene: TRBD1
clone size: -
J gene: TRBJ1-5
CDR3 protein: CASSKDRNQPQHF
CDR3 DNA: TGTGCCAGTAGTAAGGACAGGAATCAGCCCCAGCATTTT

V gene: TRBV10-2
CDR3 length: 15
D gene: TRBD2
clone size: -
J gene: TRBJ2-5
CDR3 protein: CASSPGSRGEETQYF
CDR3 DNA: TGCGCCAGCAGTCCAGGGTCCCGGGGGGAAGAGACCCAGTACTTC

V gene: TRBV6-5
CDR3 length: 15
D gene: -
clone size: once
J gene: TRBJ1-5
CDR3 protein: CASSRQRWDNQPQHF
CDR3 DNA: TGTGCCAGCAGCCGACAGAGGTGGGACAATCAGCCCCAGCATTTT

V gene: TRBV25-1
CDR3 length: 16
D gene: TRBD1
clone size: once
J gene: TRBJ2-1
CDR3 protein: CASSEFGVTGNNEQFF
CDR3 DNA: TGTGCCAGCAGTGAATTTGGCGTGACAGGGAACAATGAGCAGTTCTTC

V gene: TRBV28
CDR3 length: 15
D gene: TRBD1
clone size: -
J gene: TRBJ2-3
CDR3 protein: CASSFGQGRTDTQYF
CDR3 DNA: TGTGCCAGCAGTTTTGGACAGGGGCGGACAGATACGCAGTATTTT

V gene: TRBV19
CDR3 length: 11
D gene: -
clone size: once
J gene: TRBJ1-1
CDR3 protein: CASSIPGGAFF
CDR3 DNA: TGTGCCAGTAGTATTCCGGGTGGCGCTTTCTTT

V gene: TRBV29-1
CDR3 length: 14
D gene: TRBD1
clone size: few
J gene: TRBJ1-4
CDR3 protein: CSALFGTGREKLFF
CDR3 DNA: TGCAGCGCTCTCTTCGGGACAGGGCGTGAAAAACTGTTTTTT

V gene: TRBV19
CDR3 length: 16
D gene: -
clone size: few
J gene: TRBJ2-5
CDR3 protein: CASSIGTPRGAETQYF
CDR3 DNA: TGTGCCAGTAGTATAGGAACCCCAAGGGGTGCAGAGACCCAGTACTTC

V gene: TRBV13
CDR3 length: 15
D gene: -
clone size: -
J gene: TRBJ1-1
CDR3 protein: CASSFLLEGVTEAFF
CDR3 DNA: TGTGCCAGCAGCTTTCTCCTAGAGGGGGTCACTGAAGCTTTCTTT

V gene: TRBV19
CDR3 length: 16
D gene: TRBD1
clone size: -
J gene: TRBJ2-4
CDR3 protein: CASSIITGVAKNIQYF
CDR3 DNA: TGTGCCAGTAGTATAATTACAGGGGTAGCCAAAAACATTCAGTACTTC

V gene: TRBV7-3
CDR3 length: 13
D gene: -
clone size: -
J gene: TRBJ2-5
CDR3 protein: CASSLVLRETQYF
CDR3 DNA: TGTGCCAGCAGCTTGGTACTCCGAGAGACCCAGTACTTC

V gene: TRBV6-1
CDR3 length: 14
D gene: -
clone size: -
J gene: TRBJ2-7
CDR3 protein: CASSYDTLSYEQYF
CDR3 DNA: TGTGCCAGCAGCTACGACACTCTATCCTACGAGCAGTACTTC

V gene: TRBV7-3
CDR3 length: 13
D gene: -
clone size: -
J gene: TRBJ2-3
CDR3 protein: CASSLEATDTQYF
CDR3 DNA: TGTGCCAGCAGCTTAGAGGCCACAGATACGCAGTATTTT

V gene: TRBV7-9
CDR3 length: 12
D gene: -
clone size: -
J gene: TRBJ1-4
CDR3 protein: CASSLVGGDRIF
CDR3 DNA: TGTGCCAGCAGCTTAGTGGGCGGGGACCGCATTTTT

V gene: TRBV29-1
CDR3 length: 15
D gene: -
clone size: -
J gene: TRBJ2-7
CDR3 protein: CSVEAGSYISYEQYF
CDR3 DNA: TGCAGCGTTGAGGCAGGGTCTTATATCTCCTACGAGCAGTACTTC

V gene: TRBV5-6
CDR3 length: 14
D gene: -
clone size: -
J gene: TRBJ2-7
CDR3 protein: CASSYRELYYEQYF
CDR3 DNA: TGTGCCAGCAGCTACAGGGAGCTTTACTACGAGCAGTACTTC

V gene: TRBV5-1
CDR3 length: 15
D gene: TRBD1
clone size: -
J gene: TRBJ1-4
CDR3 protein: CASSPGGTGSEKLFF
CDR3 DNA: TGCGCCAGCAGCCCCGGGGGGACAGGAAGCGAAAAACTGTTTTTT

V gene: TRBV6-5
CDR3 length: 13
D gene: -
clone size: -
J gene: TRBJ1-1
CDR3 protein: CASTPLGGTEAFF
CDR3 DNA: TGTGCCAGCACCCCTCTAGGGGGTACTGAAGCTTTCTTT

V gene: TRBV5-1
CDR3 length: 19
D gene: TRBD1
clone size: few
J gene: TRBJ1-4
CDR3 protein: CASSRTGLQERSTNEKLFF
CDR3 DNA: TGCGCCAGCAGCAGGACAGGGCTCCAGGAAAGGTCAACTAATGAAAAACTGTTTTTT

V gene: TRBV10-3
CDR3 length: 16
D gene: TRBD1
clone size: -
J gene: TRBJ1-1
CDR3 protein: CAISDPPGQANTEASF
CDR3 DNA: TGTGCCATCAGTGACCCGCCGGGACAGGCGAACACTGAAGCTTCCTTT

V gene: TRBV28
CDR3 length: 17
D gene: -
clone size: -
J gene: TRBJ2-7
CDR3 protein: CASSPYIGSLSESEQYF
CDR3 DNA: TGTGCCAGCAGTCCCTATATTGGGAGCTTATCCGAGTCCGAGCAGTACTTC

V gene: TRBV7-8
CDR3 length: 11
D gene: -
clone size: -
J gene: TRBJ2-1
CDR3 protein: CASGRYNEQFF
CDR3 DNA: TGTGCCAGCGGCCGATACAATGAGCAGTTCTTC

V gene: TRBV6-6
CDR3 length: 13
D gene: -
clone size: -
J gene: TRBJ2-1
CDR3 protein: CASSLLRDNEQFF
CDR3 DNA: TGTGCCAGCAGTTTACTCAGGGACAATGAGCAGTTCTTC

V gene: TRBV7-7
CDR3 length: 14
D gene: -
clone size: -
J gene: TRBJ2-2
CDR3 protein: CASSLATGTGELFF
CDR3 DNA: TGTGCTAGCAGCTTAGCAACTGGCACCGGGGAGCTGTTTTTT

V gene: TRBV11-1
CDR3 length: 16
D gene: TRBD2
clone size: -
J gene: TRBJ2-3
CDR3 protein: CASSLAPAGGTDTQYF
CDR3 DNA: TGTGCCAGCAGCTTAGCTCCAGCGGGGGGCACAGATACGCAGTATTTT

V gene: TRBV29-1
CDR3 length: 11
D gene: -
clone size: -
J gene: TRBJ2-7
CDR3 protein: CSVGSGYEQYF
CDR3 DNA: TGCAGCGTTGGAAGCGGCTACGAGCAGTACTTC

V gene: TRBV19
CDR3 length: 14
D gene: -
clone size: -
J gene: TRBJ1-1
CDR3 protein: CASTRGVSNTEAFF
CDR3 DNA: TGTGCCAGTACTCGGGGGGTATCGAACACTGAAGCTTTCTTT

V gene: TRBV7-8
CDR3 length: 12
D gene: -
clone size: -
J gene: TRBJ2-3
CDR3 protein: CASTGVRDPQYF
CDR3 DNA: TGTGCCAGCACCGGGGTTCGCGACCCGCAGTATTTT

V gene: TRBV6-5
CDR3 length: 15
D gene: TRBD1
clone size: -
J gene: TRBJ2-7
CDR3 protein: CASSIQPGQGNEQYF
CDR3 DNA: TGTGCCAGCAGCATACAACCAGGACAGGGGAACGAGCAGTACTTC

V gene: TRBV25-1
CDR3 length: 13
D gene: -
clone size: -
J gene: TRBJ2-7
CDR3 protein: CASSDVFRSEQYF
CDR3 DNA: TGTGCCAGCAGTGACGTCTTCAGAAGCGAGCAGTACTTC

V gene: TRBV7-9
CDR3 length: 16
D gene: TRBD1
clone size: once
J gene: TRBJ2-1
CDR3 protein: CASTGRQGAGDNEQFF
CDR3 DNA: TGTGCCAGCACCGGTCGACAGGGGGCGGGTGACAATGAGCAGTTCTTC

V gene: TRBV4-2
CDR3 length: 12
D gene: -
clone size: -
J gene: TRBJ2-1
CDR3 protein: CASSRQGNEQFF
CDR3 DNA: TGTGCCAGCAGCCGGCAGGGAAATGAGCAGTTCTTC

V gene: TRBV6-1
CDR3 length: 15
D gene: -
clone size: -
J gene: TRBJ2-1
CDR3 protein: CASSEQGRSYNEQFF
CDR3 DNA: TGTGCCAGCAGTGAACAGGGGCGCTCCTACAATGAGCAGTTCTTC

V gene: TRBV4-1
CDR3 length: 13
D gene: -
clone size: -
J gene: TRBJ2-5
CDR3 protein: CASSQGPRETQYF
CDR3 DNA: TGCGCCAGCAGCCAAGGTCCACGGGAGACCCAGTACTTC

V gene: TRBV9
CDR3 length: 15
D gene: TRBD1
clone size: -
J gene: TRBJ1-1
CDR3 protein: CASSPQSTGPTEAFF
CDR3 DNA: TGTGCCAGCAGCCCCCAATCGACAGGGCCCACTGAAGCTTTCTTT

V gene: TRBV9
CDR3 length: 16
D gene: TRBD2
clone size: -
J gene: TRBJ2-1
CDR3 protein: CASSVHGTSGYNEQFF
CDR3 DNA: TGTGCCAGCAGCGTCCACGGGACTAGCGGCTACAATGAGCAGTTCTTC

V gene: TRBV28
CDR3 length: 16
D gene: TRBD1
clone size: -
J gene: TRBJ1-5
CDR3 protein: CASSHRGSFNNQPQHF
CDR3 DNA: TGTGCCAGCTCCCACAGGGGGTCGTTTAACAATCAGCCCCAGCATTTT

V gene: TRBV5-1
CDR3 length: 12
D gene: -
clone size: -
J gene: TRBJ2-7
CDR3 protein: CASSNTVYEQYF
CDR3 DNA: TGCGCCAGCAGTAACACAGTCTACGAGCAGTACTTC

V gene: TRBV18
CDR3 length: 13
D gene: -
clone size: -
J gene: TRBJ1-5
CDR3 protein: CASSPDRNQPQHF
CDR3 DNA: TGTGCCAGCTCACCAGACAGGAATCAGCCCCAGCATTTT

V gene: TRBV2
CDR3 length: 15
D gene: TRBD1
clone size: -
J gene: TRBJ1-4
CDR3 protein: CASRGQGAANEKLFF
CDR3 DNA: TGTGCCAGCAGGGGACAGGGGGCTGCTAATGAAAAACTGTTTTTT

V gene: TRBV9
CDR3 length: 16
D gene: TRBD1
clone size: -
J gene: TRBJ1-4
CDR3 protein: CASSLRQGGANEKLFF
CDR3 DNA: TGTGCCAGCAGCCTAAGACAGGGGGGGGCTAATGAAAAACTGTTTTTT

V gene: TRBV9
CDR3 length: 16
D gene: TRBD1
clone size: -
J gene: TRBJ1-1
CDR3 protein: CASSAPAGTGKAEAFF
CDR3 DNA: TGTGCCAGCAGCGCCCCAGCAGGGACAGGGAAAGCTGAAGCTTTCTTT

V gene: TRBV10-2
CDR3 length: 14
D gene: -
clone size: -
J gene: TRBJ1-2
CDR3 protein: CASSEGQRNYGYTF
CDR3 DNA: TGCGCCAGCAGTGAGGGACAGCGGAACTATGGCTACACCTTC

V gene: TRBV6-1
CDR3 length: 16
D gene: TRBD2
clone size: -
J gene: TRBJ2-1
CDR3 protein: CASSDYPLGGKNEQFF
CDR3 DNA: TGTGCCAGCAGTGACTACCCCCTCGGGGGGAAGAATGAGCAGTTCTTC

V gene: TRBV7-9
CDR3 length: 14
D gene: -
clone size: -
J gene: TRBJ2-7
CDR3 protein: CASSTVTGSYEQYF
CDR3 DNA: TGTGCCAGCAGCACTGTCACAGGGTCCTACGAGCAGTACTTC

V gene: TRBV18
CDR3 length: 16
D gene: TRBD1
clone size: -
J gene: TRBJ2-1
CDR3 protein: CASRPRGTGATDEQFF
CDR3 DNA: TGTGCCAGCCGACCGAGAGGGACAGGGGCGACGGATGAGCAGTTCTTC

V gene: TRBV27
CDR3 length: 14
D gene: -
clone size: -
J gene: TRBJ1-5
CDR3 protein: CASSLKGLRQPQHF
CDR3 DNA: TGTGCCAGCAGTTTAAAGGGGTTGCGTCAGCCCCAGCATTTT

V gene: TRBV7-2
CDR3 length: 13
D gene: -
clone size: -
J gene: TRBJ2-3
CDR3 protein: CASSLERGDTQYF
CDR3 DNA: TGTGCCAGCAGCTTAGAGAGGGGGGATACGCAGTATTTT

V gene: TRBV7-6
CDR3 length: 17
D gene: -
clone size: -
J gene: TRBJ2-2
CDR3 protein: CASSLVAGQMNTGELFF
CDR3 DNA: TGTGCCAGCAGCTTAGTCGCGGGACAGATGAACACCGGGGAGCTGTTTTTT

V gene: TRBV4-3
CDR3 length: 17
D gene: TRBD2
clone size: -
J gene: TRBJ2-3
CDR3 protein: CASSQEPSGGSTDTQYF
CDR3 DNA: TGCGCCAGCAGCCAAGAACCTAGCGGGGGTAGCACAGATACGCAGTATTTT

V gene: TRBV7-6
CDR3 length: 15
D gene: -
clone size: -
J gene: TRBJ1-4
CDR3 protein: CASSLSLKGGEKLFF
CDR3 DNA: TGTGCCAGCAGCTTAAGTCTGAAGGGAGGAGAAAAACTGTTTTTT

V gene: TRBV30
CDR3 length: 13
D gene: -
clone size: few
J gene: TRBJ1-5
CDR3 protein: CAWSVGVNQPQHF
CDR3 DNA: TGTGCCTGGAGTGTCGGGGTCAATCAGCCCCAGCATTTT

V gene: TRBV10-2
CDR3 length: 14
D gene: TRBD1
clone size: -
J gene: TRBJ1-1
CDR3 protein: CATSRGTANTEAFF
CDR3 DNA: TGCGCCACCTCTCGGGGGACAGCTAACACTGAAGCTTTCTTT